This T cell receptor (beta chain) was identified during a study of blood T cell repertoires in COVID-19. The overall study: Sites across the United States, Italy and Spain contributed samples from acute and convalescent COVID-19. In each case, the material was cDNA or gDNA derived from T cells, B-cell-depleted T cells, or PBMCs.

Authors' processing steps: Amplification from reference gene primers served as the basis for estimated nucleated cell counts. Only in-frame clones appear in the TCRdb table, and some are missing; sequencing was by immunoSEQ multiplex PCR. V and J calls and clone size follow that table, whereas D and trimming were derived from the DNA. The table records fewer than 150,000 clones, about four fifths of them present only once. CDR3 length: 14 residues. CDR1 and CDR2 (germline): SGHRS, YFSETQ. V was clipped by 3 bases and J by 5 bases, with 9 bases between them. This sequence originates from a human donor in a cohort sampled during active COVID-19. V is TRBV5-1 and J is TRBJ1-6; D may be TRBD1 (5 bases). Input material: peripheral blood. CDR3 residues: CASSSQTDNSPLHF. CDR3 nucleotide sequence: TGCGCCAGCAGCTCCCAGACAGATAATTCACCCCTCCACTTT.